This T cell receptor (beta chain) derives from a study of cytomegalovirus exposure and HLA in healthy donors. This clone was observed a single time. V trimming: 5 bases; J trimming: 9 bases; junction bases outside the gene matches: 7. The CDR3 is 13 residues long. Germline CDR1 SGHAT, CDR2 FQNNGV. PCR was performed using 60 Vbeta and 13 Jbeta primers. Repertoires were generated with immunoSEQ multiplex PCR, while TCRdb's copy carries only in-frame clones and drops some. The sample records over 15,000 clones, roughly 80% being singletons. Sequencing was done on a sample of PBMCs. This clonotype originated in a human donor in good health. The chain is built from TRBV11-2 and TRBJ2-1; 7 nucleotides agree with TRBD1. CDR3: CASSLGRGIEQFF. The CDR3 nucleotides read TGTGCCAGCAGCCTAGGCAGGGGGATTGAGCAGTTCTTC.